These 25 T cell receptor beta chains were all obtained from the same sample, sequenced in a study of shared clonotypes between healthy human individuals. TCRdb keeps only in-frame clones here, not all; method: immunoSEQ multiplex PCR. The table shows a few million clones, with over 90% occurring only once. The sequenced sample consisted of naive CD4+ T cells from PBMCs. Subset defined: CD45RA+ positively selected. The receptors here all came from a man aged 18 to 29 in good health. Some clones in this sample may be carry-over from other donors' samples.

This rearrangement joins TRBV7-7 to TRBJ2-1; 10 positions agree with TRBD2. The CDR3 has 16 amino acids. V shed 1 base and J 6 bases; nucleotides not matched to a gene: 6. CDR1 and CDR2 (germline): SSHAT, FNYEAQ (reference sequence). The DNA of the CDR3 is TGTGCCAGCAGCTTAGGAGGCCAGCGGGAGGGCAATGAGCAGTTCTTC. Translation gives CASSLGGQREGNEQFF.

This clone was observed a handful of times. The chain has TRBV28 and TRBJ1-5; D perhaps matches TRBD1 (5 bases). CDR1 is MDHEN, CDR2 SYDVKM, per germline. Trimming removed 5 bases at V and 0 bases at J, with 17 bases between. The CDR3 contains 17 residues. CDR3: CASSTDTGTASNQPQHF. The CDR3 DNA reads TGTGCCAGCAGTACCGATACCGGGACGGCTAGCAATCAGCCCCAGCATTTT.

The chain has TRBV5-4 and TRBJ2-7; 12 bases are shared with TRBD1. The CDR3 has 15 residues. Trimming took 5 bases from V and 9 from J; bases not matched to a gene: 12. Germline values: CDR1 SGHNT, CDR2 YYREEE (reference sequence). CDR3 bases: TGTGCCAGCAGTTACCCGGGACAGGGGGCGACGACGCAGTACTTC. It codes for CASSYPGQGATTQYF.

The V and J genes are TRBV5-1 and TRBJ2-7; D may be TRBD2 (6 bases). Trimming took off 1 base at V and 6 bases at J, with 11 bases between the two ends. The CDR3 runs to 13 residues. Germline CDR1 reads SGHRS; CDR2 reads YFSETQ. The CDR3 nucleotides read TGCGCCAGCAGCTTGTCGAGACTAGGCGAGCAGTACTTC. This gives the protein CASSLSRLGEQYF.

The chain has TRBV28 and TRBJ2-2, with D perhaps TRBD1 (6 bases). CDR1 is MDHEN, CDR2 SYDVKM, per germline. Trimming cost V 5 bases and J 4 bases, with 17 bases left between them. This CDR3 is 16 amino acids long. This CDR3 is CASSLLGGEVTGELFF. In nucleotides, the CDR3 is TGTGCCAGCAGTCTACTTGGGGGCGAAGTCACCGGGGAGCTGTTTTTT.

The chain carries TRBV19 and TRBJ2-2; possible D gene TRBD2, 6 bases. Trimming left V 6 bases short and J 3 bases short, with 17 bases between. The CDR3 totals 16 residues. Germline loops: CDR1 LNHDA, CDR2 SQIVND (reference sequence). The CDR3 here is CASRREGRPYTGELFF. DNA of the CDR3: TGTGCCAGTAGGCGAGAGGGGAGGCCCTACACCGGGGAGCTGTTTTTT.

The J gene is TRBJ2-6, the V gene TRBV28, with a weak D call TRBD1 (6 bases). The V gene lost 2 bases and the J gene lost 2 bases, with 10 bases spanning the gap. CDR1 MDHEN and CDR2 SYDVKM come from the germline V gene. CDR3 size: 16 residues. CDR3 nucleotides: TGTGCCAGCAGTTTAGTTCAGGGGCCTGGGGCCAACGTCCTGACTTTC. Amino acids: CASSLVQGPGANVLTF. Full variable domain (remainder filled in from reference TRBV28 and TRBJ2-6): DVKVTQSSRYLVKRTGEKVFLECVQDMDHENMFWYRQDPGLGLRLIYFSYDVKMKEKGDIPEGYSVSREKKERFSLILESASTNQTSMYLCASSLVQGPGANVLTFGAGSRLTVL.

CDR3 DNA sequence: TGTGCCAGCAGCCGTACCGGGACTAGCGGGAAAGGTCCCGGGGAGCTGTTTTTT. It codes for CASSRTGTSGKGPGELFF. This chain uses TRBV7-3 with TRBJ2-2; the match to TRBD2 covers 13 bases. This CDR3 is built from 18 residues. Germline CDR1 reads SGHTA; CDR2 reads FQGTGA. Trimming took 5 bases from V and 6 from J; bases not matched to a gene: 12.

The count of this clone is one. This same CDR3 is encoded by further DNA sequences in the sample. The CDR3 loop is CASRTGYGYTF. The CDR3 bases are TGTGCCAGCAGGACAGGGTATGGCTACACCTTC. V and J are TRBV6-6 and TRBJ1-2; 7 nucleotides align to TRBD1. V lost 6 bases, J lost 5 bases, and 0 bases stayed unmatched. CDR1 is MNHNY and CDR2 is SVGAGI in the germline V gene (reference sequence). This CDR3 spans 11 amino acids.

This chain links TRBV4-1 with TRBJ1-2; D is uncertain. Germline lookup yields CDR1 MGHRA and CDR2 YSYEKL. V lost 6 bases, J lost 3 bases, and 14 bases lay in between. CDR3 length equals 14 residues. CDR3 residues: CASSPTRSYYGYTF. The CDR3 DNA sequence: TGCGCCAGCAGTCCGACCAGGTCTTACTATGGCTACACCTTC.

This rearrangement joins TRBV7-4 to TRBJ2-4; D ambiguous. CDR3 length: 18 amino acids. V shed 2 bases and J shed 2 bases, with 19 bases lying between them. Per germline, CDR1 SGHVT and CDR2 SQSDAQ. Here the CDR3 reads CASSLCRDRQGPKNIQYF. CDR3 in DNA: TGTGCCAGCAGCTTATGTCGCGACCGACAAGGGCCCAAAAACATTCAGTACTTC.

As DNA, the CDR3 is TGCAGCGTCGTACAGGGGGTTGGTCAGCCCCAGCATTTT. It translates to CSVVQGVGQPQHF. The chain combines TRBV29-1 with TRBJ1-5; TRBD1 aligns across 8 bases. The CDR3 runs 13 residues. The trim removed 6 bases at V and 6 bases at J, leaving 7 bases unmatched. Per germline, CDR1 SQVTM and CDR2 ANQGSEA.

This rearrangement joins TRBV7-2 to TRBJ2-1; TRBD2 agrees at 11 bases. Germline CDR1 is SGHTA and CDR2 is FQGNSA. Trimming removed 5 bases from V and 6 bases from J; junction bases left unmatched: 6. The CDR3 has 15 residues. The CDR3 loop reads CASSLDSGRGNEQFF. The CDR3 bases are TGTGCCAGCAGCCTTGATAGCGGGAGGGGCAATGAGCAGTTCTTC. Supplemented by reference TRBV7-2 and TRBJ2-1, the full variable domain reads GAGVSQSPSNKVTEKGKDVELRCDPISGHTALYWYRQSLGQGLEFLIYFQGNSAPDKSGLPSDRFSAERTGGSVSTLTIQRTQQEDSAVYLCASSLDSGRGNEQFFGPGTRLTVL.

The rearrangement links TRBV4-1 to TRBJ2-1, with 14 bases identical to TRBD2. This CDR3 region has 17 residues. The ends lost 0 bases at V and 9 bases at J; junction bases unmatched: 7. From germline, CDR1 is MGHRA and CDR2 YSYEKL. The CDR3 spells CASSQEFGLAGGGEQFF. For the CDR3, the DNA is TGCGCCAGCAGCCAAGAATTTGGACTAGCGGGAGGAGGTGAGCAGTTCTTC.

Remarks on this clone: Other DNA sequences in the sample encode the same CDR3. V usage is TRBV7-9 and J usage is TRBJ1-1; no clear D. This CDR3 contains 14 residues. Germline CDR1 and CDR2: SEHNR and FQNEAQ (reference sequence). The V and J ends lost 5 bases and 1 base respectively, with 11 bases between them. In nucleotides, the CDR3 is TGTGCCAGCAGCCTCGGGCCAAGGAACACTGAAGCTTTCTTT. It encodes CASSLGPRNTEAFF.

The rearrangement uses TRBV28 and TRBJ2-1; D not certain. Germline CDR1 is MDHEN and CDR2 is SYDVKM. The CDR3 contains 12 residues. The V end was cut by 7 bases, the J end by 8 bases, with 12 bases between. The CDR3 nucleotides read TGTGCCAGCACCGACTGGGCTGATGAGCAGTTCTTC. Translation gives CASTDWADEQFF.

The V call is TRBV7-2, the J call TRBJ1-2; D not certain. V lost 5 bases and J lost 4, with 8 bases in between. Germline V lookup: CDR1 SGHTA, CDR2 FQGNSA. This CDR3 contains 12 residues. In DNA, the CDR3 is TGTGCCAGCAGCCGCGACACCTATGGCTACACCTTC. Translation gives CASSRDTYGYTF.

V is TRBV7-3 and J is TRBJ2-1; D is unclear. This CDR3 comprises 15 residues. Germline V CDR1 and CDR2: SGHTA, FQGTGA. Between the trimmed V and J ends, which lost 6 bases and 3 bases, there was a span of 15 bases. CDR3 region: CASRGGQDHYNEQFF. CDR3 DNA: TGTGCCAGCAGGGGTGGTCAGGACCACTACAATGAGCAGTTCTTC.

A word on this clone: The identical CDR3 is also encoded by other nucleotide sequences in the sample. The rearrangement uses TRBV27 and TRBJ1-1; D unclear. Germline V gene lookup returns CDR1 MNHEY and CDR2 SMNVEV (reference sequence). CDR3 size: 13 residues. V was shortened by 2 bases and J by 1 base, with 5 bases between the two germline ends. The CDR3 bases are TGTGCCAGCAGTTTACGACGGAACACTGAAGCTTTCTTT. Protein sequence: CASSLRRNTEAFF.

The V call is TRBV5-6, the J call TRBJ2-5, with 11 bases that match TRBD1. The germline V gene encodes CDR1 SGHDT and CDR2 YYEEEE. This CDR3 region has 14 residues. V lost 4 bases and J lost 5; bases outside the gene matches: 4. The CDR3 spells CASSAGQGAETQYF. In DNA form, the CDR3 reads TGTGCCAGCAGCGCAGGACAGGGGGCGGAGACCCAGTACTTC. The full variable domain, completed using reference TRBV5-6 and TRBJ2-5, is DAGVTQSPTHLIKTRGQQVTLRCSPKSGHDTVSWYQQALGQGPQFIFQYYEEEERQRGNFPDRFSGHQFPNYSSELNVNALLLGDSALYLCASSAGQGAETQYFGPGTRLLVL.

The chain joins TRBV18 to TRBJ2-7, with D possibly matching TRBD1 (5 bases). The germline V and J ends were trimmed by 2 bases and 3 bases, with 14 bases remaining between them. CDR3 length equals 15 residues. The V gene's germline CDR1 is KGHSH and CDR2 LQKENI. The CDR3 region has the DNA TGTGCCAGCTCACCATCACAGGTTACCATCTACGAGCAGTACTTC. Translation: CASSPSQVTIYEQYF. Looking up the rest from reference TRBV18 and TRBJ2-7 gives the full variable domain: NAGVMQNPRHLVRRRGQEARLRCSPMKGHSHVYWYRQLPEEGLKFMVYLQKENIIDESGMPKERFSAEFPKEGPSILRIQQVVRGDSAAYFCASSPSQVTIYEQYFGPGTRLTVT.

This clone is a singleton in its sample. The chain combines TRBV4-1 with TRBJ1-3; D is undetermined. Germline CDR1 is MGHRA and CDR2 is YSYEKL. V was pared by 0 bases and J by 0 bases, with 12 bases between. The CDR3 has 17 residues. CDR3 sequence: CASSQEGTAVSGNTIYF. Here the CDR3 DNA reads TGCGCCAGCAGCCAAGAGGGAACGGCCGTCTCTGGAAACACCATATATTTT.

This rearrangement joins TRBV6-1 to TRBJ2-1; no firm D call. This CDR3 comprises 13 residues. Germline values: CDR1 MNHNS, CDR2 SASEGT. V lost 2 bases to trimming and J lost 4 bases, with 6 bases between them. The CDR3 reads CASSEFRYNEQFF. Here the CDR3 DNA reads TGTGCCAGCAGTGAATTTCGGTACAATGAGCAGTTCTTC.

The rearrangement links TRBV5-5 to TRBJ1-5; tentative D call: TRBD1 (5 bases). The CDR3 runs to 15 residues. CDR1 is SGHKS, CDR2 YYEKEE, per germline (reference sequence). Trimming cost V 1 base and J 7 bases, with 15 bases left between them. The CDR3 sequence is CASSLSLGDRQPQHF. The CDR3 DNA follows: TGTGCCAGCAGCTTGTCCCTAGGGGATCGGCAGCCCCAGCATTTT.

The rearrangement links TRBV6-6 to TRBJ2-7; 7 nucleotides line up with TRBD2. V was clipped by 7 bases and J by 6 bases; unmatched bases: 12. The CDR3 is made up of 14 amino acids. Germline values: CDR1 MNHNY, CDR2 SVGAGI (reference sequence). The CDR3 loop reads CASNLLGEGREQYF. As DNA, the CDR3 is TGTGCCAGCAATTTACTCGGGGAGGGGCGCGAGCAGTACTTC.